The 25 T cell receptor beta chains below come from one sample, sequenced in a study of T cells in Graves' hyperthyroidism and ophthalmopathy. The CDR3 regions of TCR beta were amplified from RNA transcripts. An initial round of RT-PCR targeting the TCR CDR3 relied on the HTBI primer set. Via MiXCR, TCRdb re-called the multiplex PCR reads, giving one row per CDR3 protein. The sample carries 280,000 or so distinct CDR3 sequences, 20% to 25% recorded once. The sequenced material came from blood. Source of these receptors: a man aged 35-49 years with Graves' hyperthyroidism that later progressed to Graves' ophthalmopathy.

Ten or more counts support this clonotype. V and J are TRBV28 and TRBJ2-7; D unclear. The length of the CDR3 is 12 residues. The germline V and J ends were trimmed by 8 bases and 3 bases, with 11 bases remaining between them. Germline-derived CDR1 and CDR2 are MDHEN and SYDVKM. The DNA of the CDR3 is TGTGCCAGCGCGGACGGATTCTACGAGCAGTACTTC. Translating gives CASADGFYEQYF.

The sample holds many counts of this clonotype. The chain has TRBV6-5 and TRBJ1-5, with a possible D match to TRBD1 (5 bases). This CDR3 region has 14 residues. V lost 4 bases, J lost 5 bases, and 12 bases lay in between. Looked up from germline, CDR1 is MNHEY and CDR2 is SVGAGI. The CDR3 DNA sequence: TGTGCCAGCAGTTCCGCCCAGGGTTATCAGCCCCAGCATTTT. This translates into CASSSAQGYQPQHF.

The genes are TRBV20-1 and TRBJ1-1, with 7 bases that match TRBD1. Trimming at V came to 1 base and at J to 5 bases, leaving 7 bases not matched to a gene. The CDR3 runs 14 residues. Germline CDR1 DFQATT, CDR2 SNEGSKA (reference sequence). CDR3 amino acids: CSARVGQPKTEAFF. Written as DNA, the CDR3 is TGCAGTGCTAGAGTGGGACAGCCAAAGACTGAAGCTTTCTTT.

The chain is built from TRBV27 and TRBJ1-1; D uncertain. The CDR3 contains 13 residues. Germline CDR1 MNHEY, CDR2 SMNVEV (reference sequence). V lost 5 bases and J lost 4, with 11 bases in between. The chain's CDR3 is CASSRSLGTEAFF. CDR3 DNA sequence: TGTGCCAGCAGTCGCAGCCTGGGCACTGAAGCTTTCTTT.

This rearrangement joins TRBV20-1 to TRBJ2-5; D is uncertain. Germline lookup yields CDR1 DFQATT and CDR2 SNEGSKA (reference sequence). The CDR3 has 13 residues. V was cut by 4 bases and J by 5 bases, with 14 bases left in between. DNA of the CDR3: TGCAGTGCTATCCCCCACATTGGGGAGACCCAGTACTTC. This translates into CSAIPHIGETQYF.

At least ten counts were recorded for this clonotype. The genes are TRBV20-1 and TRBJ2-7; D possibly corresponds to TRBD1 (7 bases). Germline V gene lookup returns CDR1 DFQATT and CDR2 SNEGSKA (reference sequence). The V gene lost 1 base and the J gene lost 3 bases, with 16 bases spanning the gap. The CDR3 runs to 15 residues. The DNA of the CDR3 is TGCAGTGCTAGAGTAGGGGGGCAGGGGGGCTACGAGCAGTACTTC. It encodes CSARVGGQGGYEQYF.

This clonotype was observed many times. This sequence joins TRBV24-1 and TRBJ2-5, with 9 nucleotides matching TRBD2. Trimming removed 6 bases from V and 2 bases from J; junction bases left unmatched: 6. The CDR3 is 15 residues long. Germline V lookup: CDR1 KGHDR, CDR2 SFDVKD. The CDR3 loop is CATSIPSGNQETQYF. The CDR3 coding sequence is TGTGCCACCAGTATCCCTAGCGGGAATCAAGAGACCCAGTACTTC.

The sample holds many counts of this clonotype. CDR3 in amino acids: CASSLEQQGGYEQYF. The CDR3 nucleotides read TGTGCCAGCAGCTTAGAACAACAGGGGGGGTACGAGCAGTACTTC. The chain recombines TRBV11-2 with TRBJ2-7, with a possible D match to TRBD1 (8 bases). Trimming cost V 0 bases and J 4 bases, with 13 bases left between them. The CDR3 is 15 residues long. Looked up from germline, CDR1 is SGHAT and CDR2 is FQNNGV. Supplemented by reference TRBV11-2 and TRBJ2-7, the full variable domain reads EAGVAQSPRYKIIEKRQSVAFWCNPISGHATLYWYQQILGQGPKLLIQFQNNGVVDDSQLPKDRFSAERLKGVDSTLKIQPAKLEDSAVYLCASSLEQQGGYEQYFGPGTRLTVT.

The sample holds many counts of this clonotype. The rearrangement joins TRBV6-5 to TRBJ1-3, with 12 bases that match TRBD1. The germline V gene has CDR1 MNHEY and CDR2 SVGAGI. The CDR3 consists of 16 residues. The trim removed 7 bases at V and 7 bases at J, leaving 11 bases unmatched. The CDR3 DNA follows: TGTGCCAGCATCTTAACGGGACAGGGGGCATGGAACACCATATATTTT. Protein sequence: CASILTGQGAWNTIYF.

The table lists this clonotype with a few counts. J is TRBJ1-2 and V is TRBV15; 7 bases line up with TRBD1. CDR1 is LNHNV, CDR2 YYDKDF, per germline (reference sequence). V gave up 6 bases and J gave up 6 bases; unmatched junction bases: 16. The CDR3 extends over 16 amino acids. The CDR3 protein is CATSATPKGAGDGYTF. The CDR3, as DNA: TGTGCCACCAGTGCAACGCCGAAGGGGGCTGGAGATGGCTACACCTTC.

The chain carries TRBV7-2 and TRBJ2-7; no reliable D call. The V and J ends lost 4 bases and 2 bases respectively, with 15 bases between them. The CDR3 extends over 15 amino acids. In germline, CDR1 is SGHTA, CDR2 FQGNSA. CDR3 nucleotides: TGTGCCAGCAGCTCGACCTGGCCCCAGACCTACGAGCAGTACTTC. It yields the protein CASSSTWPQTYEQYF.

This clonotype has only a few counts. Just one base apart from a much larger clone, this may be a read error. This chain joins TRBV7-7 and TRBJ2-7, with TRBD2 identical over 9 bases. The J call may not be correct, given that the DNA end is closer to TRBJ2-1. The CDR3 length is 15 residues. The germline V gene encodes CDR1 SSHAT and CDR2 FNYEAQ (reference sequence). The CDR3 spells CASSPISGSHDEQFF. The CDR3 DNA reads TGTGCTAGCAGCCCAATTAGCGGGAGTCACGACGAGCAGTTCTTC.

This clonotype was found many times. The chain joins TRBV2 to TRBJ1-1, with a weak D call TRBD1 (5 bases). V lost 3 bases and J lost 5, with 10 bases in between. This CDR3 spans 13 amino acids. CDR1 is SNHLY, CDR2 FYNNEI, per germline. This chain's CDR3 is CASSEGVATEAFF. The CDR3 nucleotides are TGTGCCAGCAGTGAGGGGGTTGCGACTGAAGCTTTCTTT.

At least ten counts were recorded for this clonotype. The rearrangement joins TRBV20-1 to TRBJ2-3; 7 nucleotides line up with TRBD2. The V segment lost 3 bases and the J segment 6 bases; nucleotides outside the gene matches: 6. CDR3 length: 13 residues. From germline, CDR1 is DFQATT and CDR2 SNEGSKA (reference sequence). In nucleotides, the CDR3 is TGCAGTGCTAGCCTCAGCGGGATGGATACGCAGTATTTT. Translating it yields CSASLSGMDTQYF.

The chain carries TRBV7-9 and TRBJ2-5, with TRBD1 matching 8 bases. The CDR3 totals 14 residues. Germline CDR1 and CDR2: SEHNR and FQNEAQ (reference sequence). V lost 0 bases to trimming and J lost 5 bases; unmatched junction nucleotides: 2. The CDR3 DNA reads as TGTGCCAGCAGCTTAGCGGACAGGGTTGAGACCCAGTACTTC. Amino acids: CASSLADRVETQYF.

This clonotype was detected ten times or more. This rearrangement joins TRBV16 to TRBJ2-7; the match to TRBD1 covers 7 bases. Unmatched junction bases numbered 3, after V lost 1 base and J lost 3 bases. Germline V gene data show CDR1 as KGHSY and CDR2 as FQNENV. This CDR3 has 14 amino acids. CDR3 residues: CASSQWDRRYEQYF. The CDR3 DNA reads as TGTGCCAGCAGCCAATGGGACAGACGCTACGAGCAGTACTTC.

J is TRBJ1-2 and V is TRBV6-1; D possibly corresponds to TRBD1 (5 bases). Germline V lookup: CDR1 MNHNS, CDR2 SASEGT. V lost 6 bases and J lost 10, with 12 bases in between. The CDR3 is 11 amino acids. Here the CDR3 DNA reads TGTGCCAGCAGCCTTCGAGGGGACTACACCTTC. Protein product: CASSLRGDYTF.

The chain recombines TRBV20-1 with TRBJ2-7, with D uncertain. The germline V and J ends were trimmed by 6 bases and 5 bases, with 8 bases remaining between them. Germline V lookup: CDR1 DFQATT, CDR2 SNEGSKA (reference sequence). The CDR3 loop spans 10 amino acids. The CDR3 nucleotides are TGCAGTGCCGGAACGGACGAGCAGTACTTC. This encodes CSAGTDEQYF.

The chain employs TRBV7-3 and TRBJ1-1, with TRBD1 identical over 8 bases. V shed 5 bases and J 7 bases; nucleotides not matched to a gene: 9. The CDR3 contains 14 residues. Germline assignment: CDR1 SGHTA and CDR2 FQGTGA. The CDR3 coding sequence is TGTGCCAGCAGCAGTGGACAGGGAAGGGATGAAGCTTTCTTT. Translated: CASSSGQGRDEAFF.

Ten or more counts support this clonotype. The rearrangement links TRBV9 to TRBJ2-2; D call uncertain. V was trimmed by 3 bases and J by 6 bases, leaving 6 bases between them. The CDR3 is made up of 12 amino acids. Germline-derived CDR1 and CDR2 are SGDLS and YYNGEE. CDR3 DNA: TGTGCCAGCAGCGAAAACCCCGGGGAGCTGTTTTTT. It translates to CASSENPGELFF.

This clonotype was recorded at least ten times. The chain carries TRBV4-1 and TRBJ2-7; either TRBD1 or TRBD2 may fit D (5 bases each). Trimming took 3 bases from V and 2 from J, leaving 17 bases between them. Germline CDR1 and CDR2: MGHRA and YSYEKL. The CDR3 is made up of 16 amino acids. CDR3 in amino acids: CASSQTPGQRAYEQYF. Here the CDR3 DNA reads TGCGCCAGCAGCCAGACCCCGGGGCAGAGAGCCTACGAGCAGTACTTC.

Points on this clonotype: Likely a read error: the CDR3 ends without its conserved phenylalanine or tryptophan. The V gene is TRBV5-1, the J gene TRBJ1-1; 8 bases line up with TRBD1. Germline values: CDR1 SGHRS, CDR2 YFSETQ. After removal of 5 bases from V and 6 bases from J, the junction contained 15 bases not matched to a gene. This CDR3 contains 16 residues. The CDR3 nucleotides are TGCGCCAGCAGACATGACAGGGGCAGCTTCGGTGCTGAAGCTTTCTCT. Its protein is CASRHDRGSFGAEAFS.

This clonotype was recorded at least ten times. The V call is TRBV20-1, the J call TRBJ1-3; 8 positions agree with TRBD1. The CDR3 consists of 17 residues. Trimming took 1 base from V and 0 from J; bases not matched to a gene: 8. Germline values: CDR1 DFQATT, CDR2 SNEGSKA (reference sequence). CDR3 nucleotide sequence: TGCAGTGCTAGAGGACGGGACAGGTCCTCCTCTGGAAACACCATATATTTT. Translation: CSARGRDRSSSGNTIYF.

The chain is built from TRBV6-2 or TRBV6-3 and TRBJ1-1, with D possibly matching TRBD1 (6 bases). CDR3 length equals 15 residues. Germline lookup yields CDR1 MNHEY and CDR2 SVGEGT. The ends were cut back, 6 bases at V and 2 bases at J, with 16 bases in the middle. CDR3 residues: CASRPYQGRNTEAFF. The CDR3 bases are TGTGCCAGCAGACCATATCAGGGGCGAAACACTGAAGCTTTCTTT.

The CDR3 nucleotides read TGTGCCAGCAGCCGAACGACAGGGAGAGGCACCTTC. Translating gives CASSRTTGRGTF. This rearrangement joins TRBV6-2 or TRBV6-3 to TRBJ1-2, with TRBD1 identical over 7 bases. In germline, CDR1 is MNHEY, CDR2 SVGEGT. The V and J ends lost 6 bases and 13 bases, in that order; junction bases with no gene match: 11. CDR3 length equals 12 residues.